The 13 T cell receptor beta chains in this list originate from one sample, sequenced in a study of T cells in Graves' hyperthyroidism and ophthalmopathy. TCR beta CDR3 regions were amplified from RNA transcripts. The HTBI set primed first-round TCR CDR3 RT-PCR. TCRdb fed the multiplex PCR reads into MiXCR, producing one record per CDR3 protein. The data hold approximately 600,000 distinct CDR3 sequences, with approximately 15% observed a single time. The sequenced material came from blood. The receptors shown here come from a woman aged 18-29 years with Graves' ophthalmopathy.

Concerning this clonotype itself: This sequence may be a read error, since a much larger clone differs from it by one base. The chain combines TRBV20-1 with TRBJ2-1, with D unresolved. The last part of the DNA fits TRBJ2-7 better; the J call may be wrong. In germline, CDR1 is DFQATT, CDR2 SNEGSKA (reference sequence). The CDR3 extends over 20 amino acids. The CDR3 here is CSAPFIKQSLILSSYNEQYF. CDR3 nucleotides: TGCAGTGCTCCTTTTATTAAGCAGTCTCTCATTTTGAGCTCCTACAATGAGCAGTACTTC.

The V gene is TRBV19, the J gene TRBJ1-1; D is undetermined. The V gene lost 3 bases and the J gene lost 1 base, with 9 bases spanning the gap. The CDR3 loop spans 14 amino acids. Germline values: CDR1 LNHDA, CDR2 SQIVND (reference sequence). The CDR3 bases are TGTGCCAGTAGTATTCGACCTCAGAACACTGAAGCTTTCTTT. As protein: CASSIRPQNTEAFF.

About this clonotype: A read error may explain this, as a much larger clone is one base away. The chain couples TRBV6-2 or TRBV6-3 to TRBJ1-1; no clear D. From germline, CDR1 is MNHEY and CDR2 SVGEGT. The CDR3 extends over 13 amino acids. V was clipped by 4 bases and J by 5 bases, with 11 bases between them. The DNA of the CDR3 is TGTGCCAGCAGTTGCCCAGAGATTACTGAAGCTTTCTTT. Its translation: CASSCPEITEAFF.

This clonotype was picked up many times. This chain joins TRBV20-1 and TRBJ1-6; D not resolved. From germline, CDR1 is DFQATT and CDR2 SNEGSKA (reference sequence). The CDR3 runs to 15 residues. V was shortened by 3 bases and J by 6 bases, with 15 bases between the two germline ends. The CDR3 DNA sequence: TGCAGTGCTAGGGTTCGGGCTTTGGGTAATTCACCCCTCCACTTT. It codes for CSARVRALGNSPLHF.

In its sample, this clonotype was seen once. This chain links TRBV20-1 with TRBJ1-5, with TRBD1 matching over 8 bases. V was clipped by 3 bases and J by 6 bases; unmatched bases: 4. The CDR3 has 13 amino acids. CDR1 DFQATT and CDR2 SNEGSKA come from the germline V gene (reference sequence). CDR3 DNA: TGCAGTGCTAGGAAGACAGGGGTTCAGCCCCAGCATTTT. It codes for CSARKTGVQPQHF.

This clonotype was seen at least ten times. The V call is TRBV20-1, the J call TRBJ1-3, with D maybe TRBD1 (5 bases). The V gene lost 3 bases and the J gene lost 0 bases, with 12 bases spanning the gap. From germline, CDR1 is DFQATT and CDR2 SNEGSKA (reference sequence). The CDR3 contains 15 residues. The CDR3 region has the DNA TGCAGTGCTAGGTCGGGGGGATTCTCTGGAAACACCATATATTTT. Translating it yields CSARSGGFSGNTIYF.

The gene calls are TRBV19 and TRBJ1-3; perhaps TRBD1 as D (5 bases). The V and J ends lost 4 bases and 2 bases respectively, with 9 bases between them. Germline assignment: CDR1 LNHDA and CDR2 SQIVND (reference sequence). CDR3 length: 14 residues. CDR3 sequence reads: CASSRDRTGNTIYF. The CDR3 DNA is TGTGCCAGTAGTAGGGACCGAACTGGAAACACCATATATTTT. Variable domain in full (rest from reference TRBV19 and TRBJ1-3): DGGITQSPKYLFRKEGQNVTLSCEQNLNHDAMYWYRQDPGQGLRLIYYSQIVNDFQKGDIAEGYSVSREKKESFPLTVTSAQKNPTAFYLCASSRDRTGNTIYFGEGSWLTVV.

This chain connects TRBV9 to TRBJ2-7, with 9 positions matching TRBD2. The germline CDR1 and CDR2 sequences are SGDLS and YYNGEE. The CDR3 sequence is 15 residues long. V gave up 1 base and J gave up 6 bases; unmatched junction bases: 8. CDR3: CASSVLASGIAEQYF. CDR3 coding DNA: TGTGCCAGCAGCGTACTGGCTAGCGGGATTGCCGAGCAGTACTTC. Looking up the rest from reference TRBV9 and TRBJ2-7 gives the full variable domain: DSGVTQTPKHLITATGQRVTLRCSPRSGDLSVYWYQQSLDQGLQFLIQYYNGEERAKGNILERFSAQQFPDLHSELNLSSLELGDSALYFCASSVLASGIAEQYFGPGTRLTVT.

This clonotype was observed at least ten times. The chain links TRBV24-1 to TRBJ2-7, with D hard to call. The V and J ends lost 7 bases and 0 bases respectively, with 9 bases between them. Germline V gene sequence: CDR1 KGHDR, CDR2 SFDVKD. The CDR3 covers 13 residues. CDR3 coding DNA: TGTGCCACCAGCCCCAGGAGCTCCTACGAGCAGTACTTC. Translation: CATSPRSSYEQYF.

This clonotype was seen at least ten times. V and J are TRBV6-2 or TRBV6-3 and TRBJ2-3; TRBD2 aligns across 8 bases. The ends lost 4 bases at V and 2 bases at J; junction bases unmatched: 8. Germline assignment: CDR1 MNHEY and CDR2 SVGEGT. The CDR3 consists of 16 residues. This CDR3 reads CASSFSSGRSTDTQYF. CDR3 sequence (DNA): TGTGCCAGCAGTTTTTCCAGCGGGAGATCCACAGATACGCAGTATTTT.

This clonotype was seen ten or more times. The chain joins TRBV20-1 to TRBJ2-1; 7 bases are shared with TRBD2. Germline trimming cut 1 base from V and 5 bases from J; bases unmatched to any gene: 2. CDR3 length equals 13 residues. CDR1 DFQATT and CDR2 SNEGSKA come from the germline V gene (reference sequence). This CDR3 is CSARVTSDNEQFF. CDR3 in DNA: TGCAGTGCTAGAGTAACTAGCGACAATGAGCAGTTCTTC.

This clonotype was seen ten or more times. This chain connects TRBV18 to TRBJ2-3; 9 bases line up with TRBD1. The CDR3 sequence is 16 residues long. V was pared by 0 bases and J by 0 bases, with 1 base of the junction left unmatched. CDR1 is KGHSH, CDR2 LQKENI, per germline. The chain's CDR3 is CASSPPDRGSTDTQYF. The CDR3 bases are TGTGCCAGCTCACCACCGGACAGGGGTAGCACAGATACGCAGTATTTT.

The chain combines TRBV20-1 with TRBJ1-5, with D perhaps matching TRBD1 (6 bases). Trimming left V 1 base short and J 0 bases short, with 13 bases between. Germline V gene lookup returns CDR1 DFQATT and CDR2 SNEGSKA (reference sequence). This CDR3 spans 16 amino acids. CDR3 residues: CSARALGGGSNQPQHF. The CDR3, as DNA: TGCAGTGCTAGAGCGCTCGGAGGGGGTAGCAATCAGCCCCAGCATTTT.